This is a list of T cell receptor beta chains from one sample in a study of cytomegalovirus exposure and HLA in healthy donors. Method: immunoSEQ multiplex PCR; TCRdb's copy keeps in-frame clones and lacks some. The sample holds about 160,000 clones, 75% to 80% seen once. The source material was PBMCs. These receptors were obtained from a woman between 40 and 55 years old in good health and CMV-seropositive. Each CDR3 is given with its conserved first and last residue. A D gene is named only where the DNA matches it firmly. Part of the rows lack a size; the others show once, few, many or a class for expanded clones.

j_gene | d_gene | abundance | v_gene | CDR3nt | CDR3aa
TRBJ2-7 | TRBD1 | - | TRBV9 | TGTGCCAGCAGCGGACCGGGACAGGTTACAGCTAAACAGTACTTC | CASSGPGQVTAKQYF
TRBJ2-2 | - | once | TRBV20-1 | TGCAGTGCAGCTCACACCGGGGAGCTGTTTTTT | CSAAHTGELFF
TRBJ2-7 | TRBD1 | - | TRBV7-2 | TGTGCCAGCAGCTTTAATACAGGGGGCAAATACGAGCAGTACTTC | CASSFNTGGKYEQYF
TRBJ1-5 | - | - | TRBV6-5 | TGTGCCAGCAGTTACTCAGGCCCCCTCGGGCAGCCCCAGCATTTT | CASSYSGPLGQPQHF
TRBJ1-3 | TRBD1 | - | TRBV7-8 | TGTGCCAGCAGCTTTCAGGACAGGGTTGGAAACACCATATATTTT | CASSFQDRVGNTIYF
TRBJ1-4 | TRBD1 | - | TRBV11-2 | TGTGCCAGCAGCTTCACGCGACAGGGGGCGGGTGAAAAACTGTTTTTT | CASSFTRQGAGEKLFF
TRBJ2-7 | - | - | TRBV7-7 | TGTGCCAGCAGCTTAGGCCAGGGGGGAGGCTACGAGCAGTACTTC | CASSLGQGGGYEQYF
TRBJ2-7 | TRBD2 | - | TRBV27 | TGTGCCAGCAGAAGGACTAGCGGGTTGGACGCTCACGAGCAGTACTTC | CASRRTSGLDAHEQYF
TRBJ1-1 | - | - | TRBV7-2 | TGTGCCAGCAGCTTAGTGTCGGTTCGCGGCACTGAAGCTTTCTTT | CASSLVSVRGTEAFF
TRBJ1-1 | - | - | TRBV27 | TGTGCCAGCAGTCCCCTCCCGACAGGAGAGAACACTGAAGCTTTCTTT | CASSPLPTGENTEAFF
TRBJ2-2 | - | - | TRBV28 | TGTGCCAGCAGTTTACAGGGTCGCATCGGGGAGCTGTTTTTT | CASSLQGRIGELFF
TRBJ2-3 | TRBD2 | - | TRBV30 | TGTGCCTGGAGACTAGCGGGAGGGGGTACGCAGTATTTT | CAWRLAGGGTQYF
TRBJ1-1 | - | - | TRBV25-1 | TGTGCCAGCAGTGATAGACGGGGGAACACTGAAGCTTTCTTT | CASSDRRGNTEAFF
TRBJ1-1 | TRBD1 | - | TRBV11-2 | TGTGCCAGCAGCCCGAAGACAGGGGCGAACACTGAAGCTTTCTTT | CASSPKTGANTEAFF
TRBJ1-3 | - | - | TRBV7-9 | TGTGCCAGCAGCTTATTTCTCAGTCTATATTTT | CASSLFLSLYF
TRBJ2-1 | TRBD2 | - | TRBV2 | TGTGCCAGCAGTGCTCCGGGACTAGGGAGGGATGAGCAGTTCTTC | CASSAPGLGRDEQFF
TRBJ2-5 | TRBD2 | few | TRBV4-1 | TGCGCCAGCAGCCAATCTTTTTCGGGGGGTTTTATACAAGAGACCCAGTACTTC | CASSQSFSGGFIQETQYF
TRBJ2-2 | - | - | TRBV27 | TGTGCCAGCAGCCCCGTTAGCTTTAACACCGGGGAGCTGTTTTTT | CASSPVSFNTGELFF
TRBJ1-5 | TRBD1 | - | TRBV10-3 | TGTGCCATCAGTGTGGACAGGGTCAATCAGCCCCAGCATTTT | CAISVDRVNQPQHF
TRBJ2-7 | - | - | TRBV30 | TGTGCCTGGTCTGGGACATCCGCCCAGAGCTCCTACGAGCAGTACTTC | CAWSGTSAQSSYEQYF
TRBJ2-5 | - | - | TRBV2 | TGTGCCAGCAGTGGGAGTCCTGGTGGGGAGACCCAGTACTTC | CASSGSPGGETQYF
TRBJ2-5 | TRBD1 | - | TRBV7-2 | TGTGCCAGCAGCTTGGACAGGGGAGGAGAGACCCAGTACTTC | CASSLDRGGETQYF
TRBJ1-3 | - | - | TRBV6-6 | TGTGCCAGCAGACTTTACGGGGGGCTCTCTGGAAACACCATATATTTT | CASRLYGGLSGNTIYF
TRBJ2-2 | - | - | TRBV5-1 | TGCGCCAGCAGCAGAGGAACGAACACCGGGGAGCTGTTTTTT | CASSRGTNTGELFF
TRBJ2-5 | TRBD1 | - | TRBV6-1 | TGTGCCAGCAGTGACACAGGGGGCGCGGAGACCCAGTACTTC | CASSDTGGAETQYF